The TCR beta chain under discussion was sequenced for a study of T cell repertoires in cytomegalovirus infection (dated by TCRdb to between 2018 and 2021). Regarding the research as a whole: Peptide stimulations targeted recently identified HLA-C-restricted CMV epitopes, whose presentation resists viral immunomodulation, together with well-studied HLA-B-restricted epitopes. Because public TCR beta signatures pointed to carriage of CMV infection together with the matching HLA type, the HLA type of each donor mattered for the analysis.

Per the germline V gene (reference sequence), PRHDT is the CDR1 and FYEKMQ is the CDR2. Including the terminal cysteine and phenylalanine, the CDR3 comprises 15 residues. Only CDR3 DNA is held: 45 bases, read in frame from base 1. About this clonotype: This clone's antigen is unknown. Germline is not matched at one junction end, which may reflect a read error.

Beyond this particular receptor, the publication reports: Carriers of CMV infection plus the relevant HLA type were discriminated by the cumulative frequency of public TCR beta family members in the study cohort and in an independent roughly 370-donor cohort. The ex vivo response was dominated by HLA-C-restricted CMV-specific TCR beta clonotypes, and the single most frequent clonotype in two of eight donors was supplied by these HLA-C-restricted clonotypes.

The sample's treatment or condition label, in plain terms: in vitro stimulation with specific CMV peptide epitopes to enrich CMV-specific T cells. The sequencing machine was an Illumina HiSeq 1500. TCRdb took the public reads, trimmed them with fastp at Q25, ran MiXCR for clone calling and kept in-frame beta chains. For every CDR3 protein sequence, its rows merge into one entry that carries the most common genes and DNA. For this sample there are approximately 730,000 distinct CDR3 sequences; 29% appear just once. Roughly 13% of the sample belongs to the ten largest clones. The sample here was cultured CD8+ T cells from PBMCs, taken from culture after CMV antigen stimulation. The TCR originated in a human donor in good health (CMV status not recorded). Some clones in this sample may be carry-over from other donors' samples. The V gene is TRBV13 and the J gene is TRBJ1-2; possibly the D gene is TRBD1, per 5 matching bases. The DNA sequence reads TGTTCCAGCAGCTTACAAGGAGGGGAGGGCTATGGCTACACCTTC. This sequence encodes CSSSLQGGEGYGYTF.